One sample yielded the 30 T cell receptor beta chains listed below, sequenced in a study of CD8 T cells in Susac syndrome. Random hexamers primed reverse transcription of about 0.5 to 1 ug RNA. In TCRdb, the immunoSEQ multiplex PCR reads were re-called with MiXCR into one record per CDR3 protein. The sample has 110,000 or so distinct CDR3 sequences; roughly 94% are singletons. The source material was CD4+ T cells from PBMCs. Every receptor here comes from a human donor in good health.

This chain connects TRBV18 to TRBJ2-4; unclear D gene. The V gene lost 4 bases and the J gene lost 5 bases, with 6 bases spanning the gap. The CDR3 loop spans 12 amino acids. CDR1 and CDR2 (germline): KGHSH, LQKENI. For the CDR3, the DNA is TGTGCCAGCTCACTTGCGGAAAACATTCAGTACTTC. Amino acids: CASSLAENIQYF.

The chain links TRBV28 to TRBJ2-3; D is undetermined. V gave up 6 bases and J gave up 7 bases, with 14 bases separating them. Germline V gene lookup returns CDR1 MDHEN and CDR2 SYDVKM. This CDR3 has 13 residues. The CDR3 region is CASSLEAVYTQYF. CDR3 nucleotides: TGTGCCAGCAGCCTAGAGGCAGTATATACGCAGTATTTT.

This rearrangement joins TRBV5-6 to TRBJ2-5; no definite D call. The CDR3 has 16 amino acids. Deletions cut 4 bases from V and 2 bases from J, with 18 bases between. Germline CDR1 and CDR2: SGHDT and YYEEEE. In DNA, the CDR3 is TGTGCCAGCAGCCGCCGTGGGGTGGCGGATCAAGAGACCCAGTACTTC. Amino acids: CASSRRGVADQETQYF.

V is TRBV9 and J is TRBJ1-1, with no clear D. Germline loops: CDR1 SGDLS, CDR2 YYNGEE. Deletions cut 0 bases from V and 4 bases from J, with 10 bases between. The CDR3 is made up of 14 amino acids. The CDR3 nucleotides read TGTGCCAGCAGCGTAGGGCCCGAGGGCACTGAAGCTTTCTTT. The encoded protein is CASSVGPEGTEAFF.

V and J are TRBV10-3 and TRBJ1-6; D gene ambiguous. This CDR3 is 14 amino acids long. Trimming stripped 1 base from V and 10 bases from J, with 11 bases between. CDR1 is ENHRY, CDR2 SYGVKD, per germline. The CDR3 DNA reads TGTGCCATCAGTGAGTTGGGTGGATTATCACCCCTCCACTTT. It specifies CAISELGGLSPLHF.

The CDR3 loop is CASSQDVVSQPQHF. The CDR3 nucleotides read TGCGCCAGCAGCCAAGATGTGGTCTCTCAGCCCCAGCATTTT. V and J are TRBV4-1 and TRBJ1-5; D gene ambiguous. The germline CDR1 and CDR2 sequences are MGHRA and YSYEKL. V lost 0 bases, J lost 6 bases, and 9 bases lay in between. This CDR3 comprises 14 residues.

The genes are TRBV2 and TRBJ2-1; 8 bases are a match to TRBD1. This CDR3 is 12 amino acids long. Germline CDR1 reads SNHLY; CDR2 reads FYNNEI. After removal of 6 bases from V and 9 bases from J, the junction contained 4 bases not matched to a gene. In nucleotides, the CDR3 is TGTGCCAGCAGGGCCAGGGGGCTTGAGCAGTTCTTC. Translation: CASRARGLEQFF.

This chain uses TRBV30 with TRBJ1-1; possible D gene TRBD1, 6 bases. CDR1 GTSNPN and CDR2 SVGIG come from the germline V gene (reference sequence). The CDR3 runs to 13 residues. V shed 0 bases and J shed 5 bases, with 10 bases lying between them. CDR3 in DNA: TGTGCCTGGAGTGTAATGCAGGGGACTGAAGCTTTCTTT. It specifies CAWSVMQGTEAFF. Full variable domain (rest looked up from reference TRBV30 and TRBJ1-1): SQTIHQWPATLVQPVGSPLSLECTVEGTSNPNLYWYRQAAGRGLQLLFYSVGIGQISSEVPQNLSASRPQDRQFILSSKKLLLSDSGFYLCAWSVMQGTEAFFGQGTRLTVV.

V gene TRBV3-1 combines with J gene TRBJ2-7; maybe TRBD2 (6 bases). Germline loops: CDR1 LGHDT, CDR2 YNNKEL (reference sequence). The V gene lost 3 bases and the J gene lost 0 bases, with 12 bases spanning the gap. The CDR3 contains 15 residues. The CDR3 loop reads CASSHRGMLSYEQYF. In nucleotides, the CDR3 is TGTGCCAGCAGCCACCGGGGGATGCTCTCCTACGAGCAGTACTTC.

The CDR3 sequence: CASKLADSYNEQFF. The CDR3 bases are TGTGCCAGCAAATTAGCGGACTCCTACAATGAGCAGTTCTTC. The V call is TRBV6-6, the J call TRBJ2-1, with D perhaps TRBD2 (6 bases). V was trimmed by 7 bases and J by 0 bases, leaving 10 bases between them. Germline CDR1 reads MNHNY; CDR2 reads SVGAGI (reference sequence). The CDR3 runs 14 residues.

The rearrangement joins TRBV7-3 to TRBJ2-1; 7 bases line up with TRBD2. The CDR3 spans 15 residues. Germline loops: CDR1 SGHTA, CDR2 FQGTGA. V shed 5 bases and J 4 bases; nucleotides not matched to a gene: 8. The DNA for the CDR3 is TGTGCCAGCAGCGTGGATACGGGAGGTTACAATGAGCAGTTCTTC. Translation: CASSVDTGGYNEQFF.

This clonotype appeared once. V is TRBV7-2 and J is TRBJ2-1; TRBD2 might be the D (5 bases). Germline lookup yields CDR1 SGHTA and CDR2 FQGNSA. The CDR3 runs 12 residues. Between the trimmed V and J ends, which lost 4 bases and 10 bases, there was a span of 11 bases. The CDR3 DNA follows: TGTGCCAGCAGCTCCCAGCGGCGGGAGCAGTTCTTC. The encoded protein is CASSSQRREQFF.

This rearrangement joins TRBV5-1 to TRBJ2-5; TRBD2 agrees at 8 bases. This CDR3 has 17 residues. Germline V lookup: CDR1 SGHRS, CDR2 YFSETQ. The V segment lost 5 bases and the J segment 7 bases; nucleotides outside the gene matches: 19. For the CDR3, the DNA is TGCGCCAGCAGTGCCCCCGCGGGGGGCCCCTTCGATTTGACCCAGTACTTC. Encoded protein: CASSAPAGGPFDLTQYF.

The V gene is TRBV24-1, the J gene TRBJ1-2; D remains ambiguous. Trimming removed 3 bases at V and 2 bases at J, with 3 bases between. The CDR3 has 12 amino acids. The germline CDR1 and CDR2 sequences are KGHDR and SFDVKD. DNA for the CDR3: TGTGCCACCAGTGATGCAAACTATGGCTACACCTTC. It is translated as CATSDANYGYTF.

The chain combines TRBV3-1 with TRBJ1-5; the D is unclear. CDR1 LGHDT and CDR2 YNNKEL come from the germline V gene (reference sequence). The CDR3 contains 15 residues. V shed 1 base and J shed 0 bases, with 7 bases lying between them. CDR3 nucleotide sequence: TGTGCCAGCAGCCAAGGGACCTATAGCAATCAGCCCCAGCATTTT. Protein: CASSQGTYSNQPQHF. Variable domain in full (rest from reference TRBV3-1 and TRBJ1-5): DTAVSQTPKYLVTQMGNDKSIKCEQNLGHDTMYWYKQDSKKFLKIMFSYNNKELIINETVPNRFSPKSPDKAHLNLHINSLELGDSAVYFCASSQGTYSNQPQHFGDGTRLSIL.

The chain is built from TRBV3-1 and TRBJ2-3; D might be TRBD2 (5 bases). Germline values: CDR1 LGHDT, CDR2 YNNKEL (reference sequence). Trimming removed 0 bases from V and 5 bases from J, with 21 bases in between. The CDR3 is 18 residues long. As DNA, the CDR3 is TGTGCCAGCAGCCAAGACCCCGGAGCGGCCCCCGCGGGAGATACGCAGTATTTT. Its protein product is CASSQDPGAAPAGDTQYF.

The V and J genes are TRBV29-1 and TRBJ1-4; D is possibly TRBD1 (5 bases). Trimming pared 7 bases from V and 3 bases from J, leaving 15 bases between. This CDR3 contains 14 residues. Germline CDR1 reads SQVTM; CDR2 reads ANQGSEA. The CDR3 coding sequence is TGCAGCGGCAAACTCAGGGCGCCTAATGAAAAACTGTTTTTT. Translated: CSGKLRAPNEKLFF.

The rearrangement links TRBV5-1 to TRBJ2-7; TRBD1 aligns across 7 bases. V lost 3 bases and J lost 6; bases outside the gene matches: 9. The germline V gene has CDR1 SGHRS and CDR2 YFSETQ. The CDR3 sequence is 14 residues long. In DNA form, the CDR3 reads TGCGCCAGCAGCTGGGACAGTGAGGGATTCGAGCAGTACTTC. Translation: CASSWDSEGFEQYF.

The V gene is TRBV20-1, the J gene TRBJ2-5, with 7 bases lining up with TRBD1. Germline CDR1 and CDR2: DFQATT and SNEGSKA (reference sequence). Trimming cost V 1 base and J 4 bases; bases outside gene matches: 9. CDR3 length: 15 residues. Written as DNA, the CDR3 is TGCAGTGCTAGAGTATATGGGACAGAAGCAGAGACCCAGTACTTC. It encodes CSARVYGTEAETQYF.

The chain combines TRBV5-4 with TRBJ2-5; a weak D match, TRBD2 (5 bases). Germline V gene data show CDR1 as SGHNT and CDR2 as YYREEE (reference sequence). The length of the CDR3 is 15 residues. Trimming left V 0 bases short and J 2 bases short, with 11 bases between. The CDR3 loop reads CASSLDQRRQETQYF. For the CDR3, the DNA is TGTGCCAGCAGCTTGGATCAACGGAGGCAAGAGACCCAGTACTTC.

The rearrangement uses TRBV18 and TRBJ2-2; TRBD2 matches at 8 bases. J gave up 1 base and V 5 bases, and 15 bases lay outside the gene matches. CDR3 length: 19 amino acids. CDR1 is KGHSH and CDR2 is LQKENI in the germline V gene. This chain's CDR3 is CASSKLTGLGLENTGELFF. CDR3 DNA: TGTGCCAGCTCAAAACTTACGGGACTAGGATTGGAGAACACCGGGGAGCTGTTTTTT.

V is TRBV4-3 and J is TRBJ2-7; D call uncertain. Germline assignment: CDR1 LGHNA and CDR2 YSLEER. CDR3 length: 14 amino acids. Deletions cut 0 bases from V and 6 bases from J, with 12 bases between. The CDR3 sequence is CASSQDLGSAEQYF. CDR3 nucleotide sequence: TGCGCCAGCAGCCAAGATTTGGGAAGCGCCGAGCAGTACTTC.

J is TRBJ1-1 and V is TRBV10-3, with 9 nucleotides matching TRBD1. Germline V gene sequence: CDR1 ENHRY, CDR2 SYGVKD. V dropped 7 bases and J dropped 1; count of bases not matched to a gene: 10. The CDR3 has 16 residues. The CDR3 sequence is CAITPRTGDTNTEAFF. The CDR3 coding sequence is TGTGCCATCACCCCCCGGACAGGGGATACGAACACTGAAGCTTTCTTT.

This clonotype came up once. The rearrangement joins TRBV7-2 to TRBJ2-1, with D uncertain. CDR1 and CDR2 (germline): SGHTA, FQGNSA. The V and J ends lost 1 base and 9 bases respectively, with 7 bases between them. The CDR3 contains 12 residues. The CDR3 DNA is TGTGCCAGCAGCTTAGGTCTTATTGAGCAGTTCTTC. Amino acids: CASSLGLIEQFF.

The chain uses TRBV19 and TRBJ2-1; 10 bases align to TRBD2. The germline CDR1 and CDR2 sequences are LNHDA and SQIVND (reference sequence). V shed 9 bases, J shed 9 bases, and the junction held 8 bases outside the gene matches. CDR3 length equals 13 residues. The chain's CDR3 is CASSGLALSEQFF. The CDR3 DNA reads TGTGCCAGCTCGGGACTAGCGTTAAGTGAGCAGTTCTTC.

The V gene is TRBV6-2 or TRBV6-3, the J gene TRBJ2-4; 7 bases align to TRBD2. The CDR3 covers 15 residues. Germline CDR1 MNHEY, CDR2 SVGEGT. Trimming took 2 bases from V and 3 from J; bases not matched to a gene: 4. As DNA, the CDR3 is TGTGCCAGCAGTTACCCGAGCGGGGACAAAAACATTCAGTACTTC. Translated, it gives CASSYPSGDKNIQYF.

The chain's CDR3 is CASSVGVNGELFF. For the CDR3, the DNA is TGTGCCAGCAGTGTTGGTGTAAACGGGGAGCTGTTTTTT. V usage is TRBV2 and J usage is TRBJ2-2; D is unclear. Trimming removed 4 bases at V and 7 bases at J, with 10 bases between. Germline V CDR1 and CDR2: SNHLY, FYNNEI. This CDR3 has 13 amino acids.

This clonotype was seen only a few times. V gene TRBV6-5 combines with J gene TRBJ1-4; the D is unclear. Germline values: CDR1 MNHEY, CDR2 SVGAGI. The CDR3 sequence is 15 residues long. Trimming stripped 2 bases from V and 0 bases from J, with 7 bases between. CDR3: CASSYAQTTNEKLFF. In nucleotides, the CDR3 is TGTGCCAGCAGTTACGCACAGACAACTAATGAAAAACTGTTTTTT.

The J gene is TRBJ2-7, the V gene TRBV30; 8 bases map to TRBD2. Germline CDR1 and CDR2: GTSNPN and SVGIG (reference sequence). The CDR3 sequence is 11 residues long. V lost 8 bases and J lost 4; bases outside the gene matches: 4. As DNA, the CDR3 is TGTGCCGGAGAGCGGGGGTACGAGCAGTACTTC. This gives the protein CAGERGYEQYF.

The chain joins TRBV11-2 to TRBJ2-1; unclear D gene. Trimming removed 3 bases from V and 4 bases from J, with 7 bases in between. The CDR3 extends over 13 amino acids. In germline, CDR1 is SGHAT, CDR2 FQNNGV. This chain's CDR3 is CASSFAIYNEQFF. DNA of the CDR3: TGTGCCAGCAGCTTCGCCATTTACAATGAGCAGTTCTTC.